Many counts were recorded for the clone carrying this T cell receptor beta chain. The data stem from a study of T cells in Graves' hyperthyroidism and ophthalmopathy. Trimming stripped 3 bases from V and 4 bases from J, with 9 bases between. CDR3 length equals 13 residues. The V gene's germline CDR1 is SGHVS and CDR2 FQNEAQ. What was amplified from RNA transcripts were TCR beta CDR3 regions. TCR CDR3 regions were first amplified by RT-PCR with HTBI primers. TCRdb re-called the multiplex PCR reads with MiXCR, one entry per CDR3 protein. The table lists around 610,000 distinct CDR3 sequences, approximately 14% of them singletons.

The chain employs TRBV7-8 and TRBJ1-2; no clear D. This clonotype originated in a woman aged 40 to 55 with Graves' ophthalmopathy. The specimen was blood. The CDR3 here is CASSFRISYGYTF. The CDR3, as DNA: TGTGCCAGCAGCTTTAGGATTTCCTATGGCTACACCTTC.